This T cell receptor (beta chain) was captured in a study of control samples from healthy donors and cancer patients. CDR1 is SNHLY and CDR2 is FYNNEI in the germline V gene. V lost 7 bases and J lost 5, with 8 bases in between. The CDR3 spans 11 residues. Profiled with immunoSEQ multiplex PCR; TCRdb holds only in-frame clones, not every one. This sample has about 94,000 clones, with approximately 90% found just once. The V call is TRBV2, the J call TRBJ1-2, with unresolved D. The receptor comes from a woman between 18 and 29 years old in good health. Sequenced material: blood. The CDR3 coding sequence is TGTGCCAGCACGGGTATTTATGGCTACACCTTC. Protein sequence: CASTGIYGYTF.